Listed below are T cell receptor beta chains from one sample, sequenced in a study of blood T cell repertoires in COVID-19. Sequencing used immunoSEQ multiplex PCR; TCRdb keeps in-frame clones, though not all of them. The sample lists some 95,000 clones, around 90% occurring once. The specimen was peripheral blood. The receptors come from a human donor with active COVID-19. The donor label of this sample is uncertain. The conserved cysteine and the conserved F or W are not part of the CDR3 here. Each record gives: V gene, D gene, CDR3 protein. The D gene is left open where the match is weak.

V: TRBV16
D: TRBD2
CDR3: ASSQDSGPGLQETQY

V: TRBV12-2
D: .
CDR3: AISCRGGVSDTQY

V: TRBV5-4
D: .
CDR3: ASSFDGGRRHEQY

V: TRBV28
D: .
CDR3: ASTLLGEQF

V: TRBV20-1
D: .
CDR3: SAELGREQF

V: TRBV6-5
D: .
CDR3: ASSRRVMNTEAF

V: TRBV29-1
D: .
CDR3: SSSLTRGTEAF

V: TRBV5-1
D: .
CDR3: ASSLGRGIHYGYT

V: TRBV5-6
D: TRBD2
CDR3: ASSLELAGSSYNEQF

V: TRBV2
D: .
CDR3: ASSDMTRGYT

V: TRBV11-2
D: TRBD2
CDR3: ASILRRGVDTQY

V: TRBV5-1
D: TRBD1
CDR3: ASSLGGTGGTDTQY

V: TRBV2
D: .
CDR3: ASKWGGGTEAF

V: TRBV18
D: .
CDR3: ASSLAGWDSTDTQY

V: TRBV27
D: TRBD1
CDR3: ASSLGTGGNQPQH

V: TRBV6-2/TRBV6-3
D: .
CDR3: ASSYTGGTEAF

V: TRBV27
D: .
CDR3: ASRSFGQRETAF

V: TRBV2
D: .
CDR3: ASSERQGKTQY

V: TRBV14
D: TRBD2
CDR3: ASSRTSGGRSSYNEQF

V: TRBV6-5
D: .
CDR3: ASSYRRGATEAF

V: TRBV9
D: TRBD1
CDR3: ASSANHRGKDNEQF

V: TRBV5-1
D: .
CDR3: ASSLGVGADTEAF

V: TRBV23-1
D: TRBD1
CDR3: ASSLFRDRAVLTSTDTQY

V: TRBV27
D: .
CDR3: ASSLGPGAEAF

V: TRBV3-1/TRBV3-2
D: .
CDR3: ASSPRLSPYEQY

V: TRBV3-1/TRBV3-2
D: .
CDR3: ASSQVLAETQY